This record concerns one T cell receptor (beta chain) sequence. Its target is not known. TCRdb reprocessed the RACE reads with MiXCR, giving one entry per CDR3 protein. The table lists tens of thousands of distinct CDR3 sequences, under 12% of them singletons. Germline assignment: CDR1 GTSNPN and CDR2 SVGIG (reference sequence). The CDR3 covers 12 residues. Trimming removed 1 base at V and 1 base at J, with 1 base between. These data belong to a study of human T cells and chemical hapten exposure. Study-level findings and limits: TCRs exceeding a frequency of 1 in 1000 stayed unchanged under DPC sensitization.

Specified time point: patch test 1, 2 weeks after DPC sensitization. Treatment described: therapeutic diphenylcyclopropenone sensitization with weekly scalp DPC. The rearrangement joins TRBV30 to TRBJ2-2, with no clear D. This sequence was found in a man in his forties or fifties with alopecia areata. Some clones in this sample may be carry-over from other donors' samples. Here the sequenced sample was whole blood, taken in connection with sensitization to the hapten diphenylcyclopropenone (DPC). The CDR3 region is CAWSENTGELFF. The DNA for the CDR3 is TGTGCCTGGAGTGAGAACACCGGGGAGCTGTTTTTT. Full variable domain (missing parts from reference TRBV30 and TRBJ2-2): SQTIHQWPATLVQPVGSPLSLECTVEGTSNPNLYWYRQAAGRGLQLLFYSVGIGQISSEVPQNLSASRPQDRQFILSSKKLLLSDSGFYLCAWSENTGELFFGEGSRLTVL.